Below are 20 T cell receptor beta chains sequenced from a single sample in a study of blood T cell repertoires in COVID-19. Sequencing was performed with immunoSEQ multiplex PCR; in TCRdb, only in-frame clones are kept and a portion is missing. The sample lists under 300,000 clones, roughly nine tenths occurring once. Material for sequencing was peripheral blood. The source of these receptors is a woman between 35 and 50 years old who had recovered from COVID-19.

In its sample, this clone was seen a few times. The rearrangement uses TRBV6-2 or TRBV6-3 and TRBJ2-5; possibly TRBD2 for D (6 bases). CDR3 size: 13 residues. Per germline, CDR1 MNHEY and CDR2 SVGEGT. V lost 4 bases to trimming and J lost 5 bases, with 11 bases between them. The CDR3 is CASSFWDSETQYF. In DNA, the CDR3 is TGTGCCAGCAGTTTCTGGGACTCTGAGACCCAGTACTTC.

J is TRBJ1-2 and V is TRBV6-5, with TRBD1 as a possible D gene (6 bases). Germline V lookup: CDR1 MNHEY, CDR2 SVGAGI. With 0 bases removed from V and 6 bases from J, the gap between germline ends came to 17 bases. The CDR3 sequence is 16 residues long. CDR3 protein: CASSYSRGAYLDGYTF. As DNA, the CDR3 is TGTGCCAGCAGTTACTCGCGGGGGGCTTATCTCGATGGCTACACCTTC.

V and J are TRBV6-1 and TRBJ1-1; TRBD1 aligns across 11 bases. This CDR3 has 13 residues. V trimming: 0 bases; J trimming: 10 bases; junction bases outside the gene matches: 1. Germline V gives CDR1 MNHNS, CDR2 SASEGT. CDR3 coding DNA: TGTGCCAGCAGTGAAGCGGGACAGGGGGTAGCTTTCTTT. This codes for CASSEAGQGVAFF.

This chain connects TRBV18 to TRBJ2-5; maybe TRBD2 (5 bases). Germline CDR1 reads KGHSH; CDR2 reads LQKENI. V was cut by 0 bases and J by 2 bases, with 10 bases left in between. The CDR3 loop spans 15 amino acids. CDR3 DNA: TGTGCCAGCTCACCACCGAACGGGGAGCAAGAGACCCAGTACTTC. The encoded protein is CASSPPNGEQETQYF.

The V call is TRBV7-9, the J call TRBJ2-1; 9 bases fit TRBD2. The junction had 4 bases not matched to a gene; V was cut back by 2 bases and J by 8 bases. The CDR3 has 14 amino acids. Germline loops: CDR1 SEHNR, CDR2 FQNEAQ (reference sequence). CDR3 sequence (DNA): TGTGCCAGCAGCTTACCTTTAGCGGGGGATGAGCAGTTCTTC. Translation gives CASSLPLAGDEQFF.

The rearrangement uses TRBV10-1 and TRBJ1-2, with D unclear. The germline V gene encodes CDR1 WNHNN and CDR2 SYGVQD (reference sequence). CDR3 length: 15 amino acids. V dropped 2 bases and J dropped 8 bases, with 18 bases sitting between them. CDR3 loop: CASSEDHQATSGYTF. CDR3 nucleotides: TGCGCCAGCAGTGAGGATCATCAGGCGACGTCGGGCTACACCTTC.

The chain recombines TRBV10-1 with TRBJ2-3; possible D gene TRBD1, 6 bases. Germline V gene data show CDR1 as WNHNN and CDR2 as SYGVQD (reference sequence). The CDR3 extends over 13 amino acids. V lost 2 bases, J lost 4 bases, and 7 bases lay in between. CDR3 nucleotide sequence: TGCGCCAGCAGTGAGAGGACAGCAGATACGCAGTATTTT. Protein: CASSERTADTQYF.

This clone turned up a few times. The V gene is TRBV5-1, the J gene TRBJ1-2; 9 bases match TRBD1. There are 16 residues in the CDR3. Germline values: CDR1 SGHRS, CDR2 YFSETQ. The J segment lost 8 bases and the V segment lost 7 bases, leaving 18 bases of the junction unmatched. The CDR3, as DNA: TGCGCCAGCGGTCCCGTCGAAGGGACAGGGTTGAGCGGCTACACCTTC. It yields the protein CASGPVEGTGLSGYTF.

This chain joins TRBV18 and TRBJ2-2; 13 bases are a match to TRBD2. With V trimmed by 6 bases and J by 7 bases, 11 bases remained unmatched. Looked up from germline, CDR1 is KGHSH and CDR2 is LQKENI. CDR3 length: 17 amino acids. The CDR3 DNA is TGTGCCAGCTCTCCGGGACTAGCGGGATTCCGCGGCGGGGAGCTGTTTTTT. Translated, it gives CASSPGLAGFRGGELFF.

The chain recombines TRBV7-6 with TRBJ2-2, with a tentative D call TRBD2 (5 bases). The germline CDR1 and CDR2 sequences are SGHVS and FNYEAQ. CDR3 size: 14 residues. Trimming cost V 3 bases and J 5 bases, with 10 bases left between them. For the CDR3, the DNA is TGTGCCAGCAGCTTGGTCCGGGGTACCGGGGAGCTGTTTTTT. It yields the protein CASSLVRGTGELFF.

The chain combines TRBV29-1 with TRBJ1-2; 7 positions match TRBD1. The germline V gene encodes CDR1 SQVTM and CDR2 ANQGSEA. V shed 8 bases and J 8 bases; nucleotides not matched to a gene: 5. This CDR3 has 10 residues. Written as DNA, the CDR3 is TGCAGCCGAGGGGGCAAGGGCTACACCTTC. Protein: CSRGGKGYTF.

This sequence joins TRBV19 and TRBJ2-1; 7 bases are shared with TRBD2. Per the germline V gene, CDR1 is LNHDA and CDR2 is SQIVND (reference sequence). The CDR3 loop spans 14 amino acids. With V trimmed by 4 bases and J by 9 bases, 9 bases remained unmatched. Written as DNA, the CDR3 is TGTGCCAGTAGTACGACAATGGGGGGGGGTGAGCAGTTCTTC. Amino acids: CASSTTMGGGEQFF.

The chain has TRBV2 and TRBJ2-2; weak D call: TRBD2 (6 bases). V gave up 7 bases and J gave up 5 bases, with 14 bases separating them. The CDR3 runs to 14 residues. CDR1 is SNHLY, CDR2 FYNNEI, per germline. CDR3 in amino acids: CASIHGSYTGELFF. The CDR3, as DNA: TGTGCCAGCATTCACGGGAGCTATACCGGGGAGCTGTTTTTT.

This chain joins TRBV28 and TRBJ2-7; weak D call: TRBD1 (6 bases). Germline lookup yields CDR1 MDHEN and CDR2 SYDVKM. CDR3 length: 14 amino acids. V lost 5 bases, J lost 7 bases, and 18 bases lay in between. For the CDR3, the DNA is TGTGCCAGCAGTCCTTGGGACGGACAGAAGGAGCAGTACTTC. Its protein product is CASSPWDGQKEQYF.

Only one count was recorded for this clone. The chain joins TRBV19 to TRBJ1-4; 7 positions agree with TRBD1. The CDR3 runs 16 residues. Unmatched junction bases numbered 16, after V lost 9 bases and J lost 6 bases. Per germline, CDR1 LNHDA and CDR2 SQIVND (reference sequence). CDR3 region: CASKSAWGRGDEKLFF. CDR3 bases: TGTGCCAGCAAGTCGGCATGGGGCAGGGGGGATGAAAAACTGTTTTTT. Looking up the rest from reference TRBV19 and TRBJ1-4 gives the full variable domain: DGGITQSPKYLFRKEGQNVTLSCEQNLNHDAMYWYRQDPGQGLRLIYYSQIVNDFQKGDIAEGYSVSREKKESFPLTVTSAQKNPTAFYLCASKSAWGRGDEKLFFGSGTQLSVL.

In DNA, the CDR3 is TGTGCCAGTAGTAGACAGGGGACGTCCGGCTACACCTTC. Amino acid sequence: CASSRQGTSGYTF. The gene calls are TRBV19 and TRBJ1-2; 8 positions agree with TRBD1. V shed 4 bases, J shed 8 bases, and the junction held 6 bases outside the gene matches. The CDR3 totals 13 residues. CDR1 is LNHDA and CDR2 is SQIVND in the germline V gene (reference sequence).

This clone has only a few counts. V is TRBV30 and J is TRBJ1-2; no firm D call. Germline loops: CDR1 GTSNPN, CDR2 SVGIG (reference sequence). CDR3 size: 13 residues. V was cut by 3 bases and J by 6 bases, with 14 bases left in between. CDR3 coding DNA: TGTGCCTGGAGCGCCTACACGGAGGATGGCTACACCTTC. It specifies CAWSAYTEDGYTF. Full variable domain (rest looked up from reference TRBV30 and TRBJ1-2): SQTIHQWPATLVQPVGSPLSLECTVEGTSNPNLYWYRQAAGRGLQLLFYSVGIGQISSEVPQNLSASRPQDRQFILSSKKLLLSDSGFYLCAWSAYTEDGYTFGSGTRLTVV.

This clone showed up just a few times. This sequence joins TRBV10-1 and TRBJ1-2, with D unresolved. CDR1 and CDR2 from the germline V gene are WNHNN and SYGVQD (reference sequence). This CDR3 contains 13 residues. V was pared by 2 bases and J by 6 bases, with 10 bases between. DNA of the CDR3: TGCGCCAGCAGTGAGGCCAGGCTCGATGGCTACACCTTC. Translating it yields CASSEARLDGYTF.

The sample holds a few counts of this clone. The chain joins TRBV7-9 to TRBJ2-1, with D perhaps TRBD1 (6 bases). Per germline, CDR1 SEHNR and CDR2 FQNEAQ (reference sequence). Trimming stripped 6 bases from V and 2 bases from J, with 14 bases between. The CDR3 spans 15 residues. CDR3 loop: CASSIIGQPYNEQFF. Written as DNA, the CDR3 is TGTGCCAGCAGTATAATTGGACAGCCCTACAATGAGCAGTTCTTC.

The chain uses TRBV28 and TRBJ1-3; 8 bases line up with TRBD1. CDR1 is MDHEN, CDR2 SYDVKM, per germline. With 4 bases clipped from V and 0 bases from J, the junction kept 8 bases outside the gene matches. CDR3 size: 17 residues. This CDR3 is CASSCQTGDRSGNTIYF. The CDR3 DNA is TGTGCCAGCAGTTGTCAGACAGGGGACCGCTCTGGAAACACCATATATTTT.